The clone carrying this T cell receptor beta chain was counted ten times or more. One entry per CDR3 protein results from TCRdb running MiXCR on the 5' RACE reads. The table records more than 35,000 distinct CDR3 sequences, about 5.2% of them present only once. As to time point: sample taken at primary tumor resection. Whole RNA, which was extracted from tumor, nontumor lung tissue or frozen PBMC, was sequenced without any cell sorting. The sample belongs to a study of spatial heterogeneity in lung cancer. The CDR3 runs 18 residues. The V and J ends lost 3 bases and 4 bases, in that order; junction bases with no gene match: 13. Germline V CDR1 and CDR2: MDHEN, SYDVKM.

The material sequenced was PBMCs, taken at surgery. The sequence was collected from a female donor with early-stage non-small cell lung cancer. V is TRBV28 and J is TRBJ2-2; TRBD1 aligns across 8 bases. CDR3 coding DNA: TGTGCCAGCAGTTTTATCAACTGGGGACAGGTGGTCACCGGGGAGCTGTTTTTT. It is translated as CASSFINWGQVVTGELFF. Full variable domain (remainder filled in from reference TRBV28 and TRBJ2-2): DVKVTQSSRYLVKRTGEKVFLECVQDMDHENMFWYRQDPGLGLRLIYFSYDVKMKEKGDIPEGYSVSREKKERFSLILESASTNQTSMYLCASSFINWGQVVTGELFFGEGSRLTVL.